The subject of this entry is one T cell receptor beta chain. What it recognizes is unknown. The data stem from a study of response to subunit inactivated influenza vaccine. Study conclusions and caveats: That few new T cells are recruited by each seasonal influenza vaccination was the authors' suggestion.

The V end was cut by 1 base, the J end by 5 bases, with 19 bases between. Germline V gene sequence: CDR1 SGHRS, CDR2 YFSETQ. CDR3 size: 16 residues. Each CDR3 protein gets one entry after TCRdb re-called the RT-PCR reads with MiXCR. Of about 540,000 distinct CDR3 sequences detected, 12% to 15% appear once; the ten largest clones hold 11%. The V gene is TRBV5-1, the J gene TRBJ2-7, with D possibly being TRBD1 (6 bases). The TCR sequence derives from a man over 45 who received an inactivated influenza vaccine. Sequenced material: PBMCs from blood, taken about 13 days after vaccination. The CDR3, as DNA: TGCGCCAGCAGCTTGCAACCCCGGCAGGGGACCGACGAGCAGTACTTC. Residues: CASSLQPRQGTDEQYF.